These T cell receptor beta chains were read from a single sample in a study of blood T cell repertoires in COVID-19. Method: immunoSEQ multiplex PCR; TCRdb's copy keeps in-frame clones and lacks some. The sample lists about 350,000 clones; about 86% were seen once. Sequenced material: peripheral blood. The receptors stem from an older woman with COVID-19, enrolled during active disease. Both conserved end residues are part of each CDR3. Each record gives: V gene, clone size, D gene, J gene, CDR3 protein, CDR3 DNA. A D gene is named only where the DNA matches it firmly. Clone size is not always given. Where it is, it says once, few, many or a class for expanded clones.

>TRBV27|few|-|TRBJ2-3
CATLLSGGTDTQYF
TGTGCCACCCTCCTATCGGGCGGGACAGATACGCAGTATTTT
>TRBV19|-|-|TRBJ1-1
CASSPHGRGEAFF
TGTGCCAGTAGTCCCCACGGAAGGGGTGAAGCTTTCTTT
>TRBV6-6|-|TRBD1|TRBJ1-2
CASTRQGADYGYTF
TGTGCCAGCACCAGACAGGGGGCAGATTATGGCTACACCTTC
>TRBV11-2|once|-|TRBJ1-6
CASSTGYNSPLHF
TGTGCCAGCTCAACAGGGTATAATTCACCCCTCCACTTT
>TRBV2|once|-|TRBJ2-6
CASSERRAGANVLTF
TGTGCCAGCAGTGAAAGGCGGGCTGGGGCCAACGTCCTGACTTTC
>TRBV18|once|TRBD1|TRBJ2-7
CASSLGQGFYEQYF
TGTGCCAGCTCACTCGGACAGGGCTTTTACGAGCAGTACTTC
>TRBV5-1|-|-|TRBJ1-2
CASSGVGRAFLGYTF
TGCGCCAGCTCCGGTGTGGGGCGCGCCTTCTTGGGCTACACCTTC
>TRBV11-1|-|-|TRBJ2-1
CASSFPGLGSYNEQFF
TGTGCCAGCAGCTTTCCAGGGCTGGGGTCCTACAATGAGCAGTTCTTC
>TRBV7-9|-|-|TRBJ1-4
CASSTRRRDGLGDEKLFF
TGTGCCAGCAGCACTCGGCGGAGGGACGGTCTGGGGGATGAAAAACTGTTTTTT
>TRBV29-1|-|-|TRBJ1-1
CSVAGSPDTEAFF
TGCAGCGTTGCGGGGTCTCCGGACACTGAAGCTTTCTTT
>TRBV6-6|-|TRBD1|TRBJ2-7
CASRRQGAYEQYF
TGTGCCAGCAGAAGACAGGGGGCGTACGAGCAGTACTTC
>TRBV24-1|-|TRBD1|TRBJ1-2
CATSDSTGSGYTF
TGTGCCACCAGTGATTCGACAGGGAGTGGCTACACCTTC
>TRBV29-1|-|TRBD2|TRBJ2-3
CSALPGGSATDTQYF
TGCAGCGCCCTCCCCGGGGGGTCGGCCACAGATACGCAGTATTTT
>TRBV6-5|-|-|TRBJ2-2
CASSYSGGTGELFF
TGTGCCAGCAGTTACTCGGGGGGAACCGGGGAGCTGTTTTTT
>TRBV29-1|-|TRBD1|TRBJ1-2
CSVEWTGGYGYTF
TGCAGCGTTGAGTGGACAGGAGGCTATGGCTACACCTTC
>TRBV5-5|-|TRBD1|TRBJ1-1
CASRLLTGTAIEAFF
TGTGCCAGCAGACTCCTTACCGGGACAGCTATTGAAGCTTTCTTT
>TRBV19|-|-|TRBJ1-2
CASSIQSSGAHYGYTF
TGTGCCAGTAGTATCCAGTCCTCAGGGGCCCACTATGGCTACACCTTC
>TRBV24-1|few|-|TRBJ2-3
CATSEWGDTDTQYF
TGTGCCACCAGTGAATGGGGGGACACAGATACGCAGTATTTT
>TRBV9|-|TRBD2|TRBJ2-5
CASSLGGAGGRETQYF
TGTGCCAGCAGCTTAGGGGGAGCGGGGGGAAGAGAGACCCAGTACTTC
>TRBV10-1|few|TRBD2|TRBJ2-3
CASGTSGGADTQYF
TGCGCCAGCGGGACTAGCGGGGGAGCAGATACGCAGTATTTT
>TRBV6-4|-|-|TRBJ2-1
CASSKRADNEQFF
TGTGCCAGCAGCAAGCGGGCGGACAATGAGCAGTTCTTC
>TRBV5-5|-|-|TRBJ2-1
CASSTPFGGLSNEQFF
TGTGCCAGCAGCACCCCTTTCGGGGGGCTCTCCAATGAGCAGTTCTTC
>TRBV19|many|-|TRBJ2-7
CASSKDWGGVYEQYF
TGTGCCAGTAGTAAGGATTGGGGCGGAGTCTACGAGCAGTACTTC
>TRBV7-2|-|-|TRBJ1-2
CASSLGPDSNYGYTF
TGTGCCAGCAGCTTAGGGCCAGACAGTAACTATGGCTACACCTTC
>TRBV7-9|few|-|TRBJ2-7
CASSSPDRPGDEQYF
TGTGCCAGCAGCTCACCGGACAGGCCGGGGGACGAGCAGTACTTC
>TRBV3-1/TRBV3-2|-|-|TRBJ1-3
CASSQVTVSGNTIYF
TGTGCCAGCAGCCAAGTGACAGTGAGTGGAAACACCATATATTTT
>TRBV19|-|-|TRBJ1-2
CASSPPVSRRGYGYTF
TGTGCCAGTAGCCCCCCCGTCTCACGAAGGGGCTATGGCTACACCTTC
>TRBV7-6|-|-|TRBJ1-6
CASSTRTDNSPLHF
TGTGCCAGCAGCACGCGGACAGACAATTCACCCCTCCACTTT
>TRBV4-2|-|TRBD1|TRBJ2-7
CASSPAGQGIYEQYF
TGTGCCAGCAGCCCCGCGGGACAGGGTATCTACGAGCAGTACTTC
>TRBV11-2|-|-|TRBJ2-7
CASSLVRGGKAYEQYF
TGTGCCAGCAGCTTAGTTAGGGGGGGCAAAGCCTACGAGCAGTACTTC
>TRBV19|-|-|TRBJ2-3
CASSIGRYTDTQYF
TGTGCCAGTAGTATAGGGAGGTACACAGATACGCAGTATTTT
>TRBV10-1|-|-|TRBJ2-2
CASSSYTGELFF
TGCGCCAGCAGTTCCTATACCGGGGAGCTGTTTTTT
>TRBV6-2/TRBV6-3|-|-|TRBJ2-5
CASSYSASAAGTQYF
TGTGCCAGCAGTTATTCCGCTAGCGCGGCCGGGACCCAGTACTTC
>TRBV5-1|few|-|TRBJ2-5
CASSLVGGATETQYF
TGCGCCAGCAGCTTGGTTGGGGGCGCAACAGAGACCCAGTACTTC
>TRBV5-6|-|-|TRBJ1-6
CASSDRTDLGTPLHF
TGTGCCAGCAGCGATCGGACGGACTTGGGGACACCCCTCCACTTT
>TRBV5-6|-|-|TRBJ2-7
CASSLDQHYEQYF
TGTGCCAGCAGCTTGGACCAACACTACGAGCAGTACTTC
>TRBV13|-|TRBD2|TRBJ2-1
CASSQSGGAANEQFF
TGTGCCAGCAGCCAAAGCGGGGGGGCAGCCAATGAGCAGTTCTTC
>TRBV5-1|-|TRBD1|TRBJ2-7
CASSPQTGFQSYEQYF
TGCGCCAGCAGCCCGCAGACAGGGTTCCAGTCCTACGAGCAGTACTTC
>TRBV12-5|-|-|TRBJ1-1
CASGTRGEVSSRLNTEAFF
TGTGCTAGTGGAACCCGTGGCGAGGTATCCAGTCGGTTGAACACTGAAGCTTTCTTT
>TRBV5-4|-|-|TRBJ2-3
CASSLEGAWGTDTQYF
TGTGCCAGCAGCTTGGAAGGGGCGTGGGGCACAGATACGCAGTATTTT
>TRBV3-1/TRBV3-2|-|TRBD1|TRBJ1-5
CASSPQGQGAAQHF
TGTGCCAGCAGCCCACAGGGACAGGGGGCAGCCCAGCATTTT
>TRBV6-5|-|-|TRBJ1-2
CASSSPTANYGYTF
TGTGCCAGCAGTTCCCCGACAGCAAACTATGGCTACACCTTC
>TRBV6-5|-|-|TRBJ2-7
CASSYSRQGYNEQYF
TGTGCCAGCAGTTACTCGAGGCAGGGGTACAACGAGCAGTACTTC
>TRBV7-3|-|TRBD2|TRBJ2-3
CASSQGLAASTDTQYF
TGTGCCAGCAGCCAAGGACTAGCGGCGAGCACAGATACGCAGTATTTT
>TRBV10-3|-|TRBD1|TRBJ1-2
CAISDTPGQGGRFF
TGTGCCATCAGTGATACGCCGGGACAGGGAGGGAGGTTCTTC
>TRBV12-3/TRBV12-4|-|TRBD1|TRBJ1-1
CASREGARTEAFF
TGTGCCAGCAGGGAGGGGGCTCGGACTGAAGCTTTCTTT
>TRBV18|-|-|TRBJ2-7
CASSPDKKLYEQYF
TGTGCCAGCTCACCGGACAAGAAACTCTACGAGCAGTACTTC
>TRBV11-2|few|-|TRBJ2-7
CASSLTAGGSYEQYF
TGTGCCAGCAGCTTAACCGCGGGTGGATCCTACGAGCAGTACTTC
>TRBV19|-|TRBD1|TRBJ2-7
CASTRTGFSYEQYF
TGTGCCAGTACCAGGACAGGATTCTCCTACGAGCAGTACTTC
>TRBV6-2/TRBV6-3|-|TRBD1|TRBJ1-6
CASTPRQGASPLHF
TGTGCCAGCACCCCTCGACAGGGAGCTTCACCCCTCCACTTT